The 29 T cell receptor beta chains presented below share a single source sample, sequenced in a study of shared clonotypes between healthy human individuals. The method was immunoSEQ multiplex PCR; TCRdb's version includes in-frame clones alone and lacks a portion of them. The sample lists millions of clones; over 85% were seen once. Sequenced: naive CD4+ T cells sorted from blood. As to subset: CD45RA+ positively selected. These TCRs come from a man younger than 35 in good health.

J is TRBJ1-3 and V is TRBV7-9; no firm D call. The germline V and J ends were trimmed by 1 base and 0 bases, with 7 bases remaining between them. The CDR3 totals 15 residues. Germline V gene data show CDR1 as SEHNR and CDR2 as FQNEAQ (reference sequence). CDR3 nucleotides: TGTGCCAGCAGCTTAGACCTTAGCTCTGGAAACACCATATATTTT. The encoded protein is CASSLDLSSGNTIYF.

The rearrangement uses TRBV18 and TRBJ1-2, with D possibly being TRBD1 (6 bases). Germline V gene sequence: CDR1 KGHSH, CDR2 LQKENI. The CDR3 loop spans 16 amino acids. V lost 5 bases, J lost 1 base, and 17 bases lay in between. CDR3 sequence: CASSSNREELNYGYTF. CDR3 in DNA: TGTGCCAGCTCATCGAACAGGGAGGAACTTAACTATGGCTACACCTTC.

With regard to this clone: In the same sample, other DNA sequences code for this CDR3. V is TRBV7-9 and J is TRBJ2-1; 8 bases agree with TRBD2. CDR3 length equals 15 residues. Unmatched junction bases numbered 4, after V lost 2 bases and J lost 4 bases. Germline-derived CDR1 and CDR2 are SEHNR and FQNEAQ (reference sequence). In DNA form, the CDR3 reads TGTGCCAGCAGCTTACCTGGGACTAGATACAATGAGCAGTTCTTC. Protein product: CASSLPGTRYNEQFF.

J is TRBJ2-3 and V is TRBV6-6; 9 nucleotides line up with TRBD1. V lost 8 bases and J lost 4; bases outside the gene matches: 10. CDR3 length: 15 amino acids. Germline CDR1 MNHNY, CDR2 SVGAGI (reference sequence). This chain's CDR3 is CASSFPGQGSDTQYF. The DNA of the CDR3 is TGTGCCAGCTCCTTTCCGGGACAGGGTTCAGATACGCAGTATTTT.

The chain employs TRBV5-1 and TRBJ2-7, with a tentative D call TRBD1 (5 bases). The germline V and J ends were trimmed by 4 bases and 3 bases, with 14 bases remaining between them. This CDR3 contains 14 residues. The germline gives CDR1 SGHRS, CDR2 YFSETQ. CDR3 loop: CASSRGAQGYEQYF. CDR3 bases: TGCGCCAGCAGCCGCGGTGCTCAGGGCTACGAGCAGTACTTC.

This chain links TRBV15 with TRBJ2-5; the D is unclear. Germline loops: CDR1 LNHNV, CDR2 YYDKDF (reference sequence). The germline V and J ends were trimmed by 0 bases and 4 bases, with 12 bases remaining between them. There are 15 residues in the CDR3. The CDR3, as DNA: TGTGCCACCAGCAGAGATGGGGTAAACGGAGAGACCCAGTACTTC. Protein product: CATSRDGVNGETQYF.

This chain uses TRBV5-1 with TRBJ2-7; 10 bases fit TRBD1. In germline, CDR1 is SGHRS, CDR2 YFSETQ. This CDR3 comprises 15 residues. J lost 6 bases, V lost 2 bases, and 8 bases had no gene match. The CDR3 DNA reads TGCGCCAGCAGCTTTACCGGGACAGGGGCGAGCGAGCAGTACTTC. Its translation: CASSFTGTGASEQYF.

The CDR3 here is CASSFQGNTGGYTF. Here the CDR3 DNA reads TGTGCCAGCAGCTTCCAGGGCAATACCGGCGGCTACACCTTC. The chain employs TRBV14 and TRBJ1-2; maybe TRBD1 (5 bases). The V and J ends lost 5 bases and 8 bases respectively, with 18 bases between them. In germline, CDR1 is SGHDN, CDR2 FVKESK. The CDR3 spans 14 residues.

Points on this clone: The identical CDR3 is also encoded by other nucleotide sequences in the sample. The rearrangement joins TRBV28 to TRBJ2-7, with 7 bases that match TRBD1. Germline V lookup: CDR1 MDHEN, CDR2 SYDVKM. The CDR3 extends over 15 amino acids. With V trimmed by 4 bases and J by 0 bases, 6 bases remained unmatched. In DNA form, the CDR3 reads TGTGCCAGCAGTTCTCCAGGGGGAAGCTCCTACGAGCAGTACTTC. Translated, it gives CASSSPGGSSYEQYF.

The CDR3 DNA sequence: TGTGCCAGTATCGCCGGGTCTCTCGTCGGCAATCAGCCCCAGCATTTT. Translated, it gives CASIAGSLVGNQPQHF. J is TRBJ1-5 and V is TRBV19; D unclear. CDR3 length: 16 residues. The V gene's germline CDR1 is LNHDA and CDR2 SQIVND (reference sequence). V was clipped by 7 bases and J by 2 bases, with 18 bases between them. The variable domain in full, completed from reference TRBV19 and TRBJ1-5, reads DGGITQSPKYLFRKEGQNVTLSCEQNLNHDAMYWYRQDPGQGLRLIYYSQIVNDFQKGDIAEGYSVSREKKESFPLTVTSAQKNPTAFYLCASIAGSLVGNQPQHFGDGTRLSIL.

The chain carries TRBV6-6 and TRBJ2-5, with a possible D match to TRBD2 (5 bases). CDR3 size: 13 residues. The germline V gene encodes CDR1 MNHNY and CDR2 SVGAGI (reference sequence). Trimming pared 7 bases from V and 1 base from J, leaving 10 bases between. As DNA, the CDR3 is TGTGCCAGCATGGACTTAATCCAAGAGACCCAGTACTTC. This translates into CASMDLIQETQYF.

This sequence joins TRBV6-5 and TRBJ1-1; no reliable D call. The V end lost 2 bases, the J end lost 4 bases, and 17 bases lay between the germline ends. This CDR3 spans 16 amino acids. Germline CDR1 reads MNHEY; CDR2 reads SVGAGI. The CDR3 DNA follows: TGTGCCAGCAGTTACGATGGTTCCGTTTTGGCCACTGAAGCTTTCTTT. Its protein is CASSYDGSVLATEAFF.

The chain has TRBV5-4 and TRBJ2-7; TRBD2 agrees at 8 bases. The J segment lost 0 bases and the V segment lost 3 bases, leaving 11 bases of the junction unmatched. Germline lookup yields CDR1 SGHNT and CDR2 YYREEE (reference sequence). This CDR3 has 17 amino acids. The CDR3 DNA follows: TGTGCCAGCAGCTCGATGTTAGCGGGGCTGAGCTCCTACGAGCAGTACTTC. Residues: CASSSMLAGLSSYEQYF.

The V gene is TRBV5-4, the J gene TRBJ1-2; 7 bases match TRBD1. CDR1 and CDR2 from the germline V gene are SGHNT and YYREEE (reference sequence). This CDR3 region has 13 residues. Trimming took 6 bases from V and 4 from J; bases not matched to a gene: 6. CDR3 protein: CASNKGAGYGYTF. CDR3 coding DNA: TGTGCCAGCAATAAGGGGGCCGGCTATGGCTACACCTTC.

For this clone: This sample also contains other DNA sequences that code for the same CDR3. The rearrangement links TRBV18 to TRBJ1-6, with 8 bases fitting TRBD1. The CDR3 has 14 amino acids. The germline CDR1 and CDR2 sequences are KGHSH and LQKENI. The ends lost 3 bases at V and 7 bases at J; junction bases unmatched: 2. As DNA, the CDR3 is TGTGCCAGCTCACCCCAGGGGGCGAATTCACCCCTCCACTTT. It translates to CASSPQGANSPLHF.

The sample holds a few counts of this clone. This chain joins TRBV30 and TRBJ1-6; D call uncertain. The CDR3 extends over 14 amino acids. V was cut by 0 bases and J by 7 bases, with 10 bases left in between. Germline CDR1 reads GTSNPN; CDR2 reads SVGIG (reference sequence). CDR3 coding DNA: TGTGCCTGGAGTGTAGCAGGATCGAATTCACCCCTCCACTTT. It encodes CAWSVAGSNSPLHF.

This clone was recorded only once. The chain combines TRBV19 with TRBJ2-7; 10 bases map to TRBD2. Germline V lookup: CDR1 LNHDA, CDR2 SQIVND (reference sequence). V was pared by 5 bases and J by 0 bases, with 4 bases of the junction left unmatched. This CDR3 is 15 amino acids long. The CDR3 bases are TGTGCCAGTAGTTTGTCTAGCGGGAGCTCCTACGAGCAGTACTTC. Protein product: CASSLSSGSSYEQYF. Filled out from reference TRBV19 and TRBJ2-7, the complete variable domain reads DGGITQSPKYLFRKEGQNVTLSCEQNLNHDAMYWYRQDPGQGLRLIYYSQIVNDFQKGDIAEGYSVSREKKESFPLTVTSAQKNPTAFYLCASSLSSGSSYEQYFGPGTRLTVT.

V is TRBV10-3 and J is TRBJ1-5, with D maybe TRBD1 (5 bases). V lost 2 bases, J lost 2 bases, and 10 bases lay in between. This CDR3 spans 15 amino acids. CDR1 ENHRY and CDR2 SYGVKD come from the germline V gene. The CDR3 sequence is CAISEAGEGNQPQHF. CDR3 bases: TGTGCCATCAGTGAGGCGGGGGAGGGCAATCAGCCCCAGCATTTT.

The chain carries TRBV6-5 and TRBJ2-2; 8 bases fit TRBD1. From germline, CDR1 is MNHEY and CDR2 SVGAGI. The CDR3 consists of 14 residues. V dropped 6 bases and J dropped 7; count of bases not matched to a gene: 7. The CDR3 DNA reads TGTGCCAGCAGAGTGGACAGGGCGATCGGGGAGCTGTTTTTT. The encoded protein is CASRVDRAIGELFF.

The rearrangement uses TRBV30 and TRBJ1-2, with D unclear. The CDR3 runs to 13 residues. V was trimmed by 2 bases and J by 5 bases, leaving 12 bases between them. The germline CDR1 and CDR2 sequences are GTSNPN and SVGIG (reference sequence). CDR3 bases: TGTGCCTGGAGTCCATCCCACCTATATGGCTACACCTTC. It translates to CAWSPSHLYGYTF.

This clone showed up just a few times. Other DNA sequences in the sample encode the same CDR3. The chain is built from TRBV5-1 and TRBJ1-5; D not resolved. CDR3 length equals 14 residues. Germline V CDR1 and CDR2: SGHRS, YFSETQ. V was cut by 0 bases and J by 1 base, with 5 bases left in between. The CDR3 here is CASSLDSSNQPQHF. The DNA for the CDR3 is TGCGCCAGCAGCTTGGATTCGAGCAATCAGCCCCAGCATTTT.

The chain couples TRBV11-2 to TRBJ2-1; D gene ambiguous. Germline V gene sequence: CDR1 SGHAT, CDR2 FQNNGV. Trimming removed 3 bases at V and 6 bases at J, with 3 bases between. This CDR3 has 11 residues. This CDR3 reads CASSFFNEQFF. In DNA, the CDR3 is TGTGCCAGCAGCTTCTTCAATGAGCAGTTCTTC.

The rearrangement joins TRBV5-4 to TRBJ2-5, with D uncertain. Germline V gene lookup returns CDR1 SGHNT and CDR2 YYREEE (reference sequence). There are 14 residues in the CDR3. V dropped 0 bases and J dropped 2 bases, with 8 bases sitting between them. CDR3 residues: CASSLEAVQETQYF. As DNA, the CDR3 is TGTGCCAGCAGCTTGGAAGCAGTACAAGAGACCCAGTACTTC.

This clone was counted a single time. The chain is built from TRBV10-2 and TRBJ1-5; 7 bases map to TRBD1. Germline assignment: CDR1 WSHSY and CDR2 SAAADI. The J segment lost 4 bases and the V segment lost 3 bases, leaving 9 bases of the junction unmatched. This CDR3 is built from 16 residues. In DNA form, the CDR3 reads TGCGCCAGCAGTGAAGAAAGGGGACAGCTAAATCAGCCCCAGCATTTT. Protein product: CASSEERGQLNQPQHF.

Note on this clone: Within the sample, other DNA sequences also encode this same CDR3. The chain links TRBV2 to TRBJ2-5, with 9 bases fitting TRBD1. This CDR3 has 15 amino acids. Trimming at V came to 4 bases and at J to 1 base, leaving 4 bases not matched to a gene. Germline V lookup: CDR1 SNHLY, CDR2 FYNNEI. CDR3 in DNA: TGTGCCAGCAGTGGGGGACAGGGACTCCAAGAGACCCAGTACTTC. This gives the protein CASSGGQGLQETQYF.

V is TRBV19 and J is TRBJ1-1; D gene uncertain. Trimming removed 6 bases at V and 1 base at J, with 15 bases between. CDR1 is LNHDA and CDR2 is SQIVND in the germline V gene (reference sequence). The length of the CDR3 is 15 residues. CDR3 DNA sequence: TGTGCCAGTAGCCCAAGCTGGGTCGCGAACACTGAAGCTTTCTTT. Residues: CASSPSWVANTEAFF.

This clone was found once. The chain links TRBV5-1 to TRBJ2-7, with D possibly matching TRBD2 (5 bases). The V gene's germline CDR1 is SGHRS and CDR2 YFSETQ. This CDR3 has 15 residues. The ends were cut back, 0 bases at V and 3 bases at J, with 13 bases in the middle. CDR3 DNA sequence: TGCGCCAGCAGCTTGGGTATAGGGAGCTACTACGAGCAGTACTTC. This gives the protein CASSLGIGSYYEQYF.

The V gene is TRBV10-1, the J gene TRBJ1-1; TRBD1 aligns across 8 bases. The CDR3 is 13 amino acids. The ends lost 5 bases at V and 7 bases at J; junction bases unmatched: 6. Germline V CDR1 and CDR2: WNHNN, SYGVQD (reference sequence). CDR3 loop: CASSPGGRGEAFF. CDR3 nucleotide sequence: TGCGCCAGCAGTCCAGGGGGCCGGGGTGAAGCTTTCTTT.

This chain uses TRBV10-3 with TRBJ2-2, with D perhaps matching TRBD1 or TRBD2 (5 bases each). Trimming took 0 bases from V and 2 from J, leaving 13 bases between them. The CDR3 spans 17 residues. Germline-derived CDR1 and CDR2 are ENHRY and SYGVKD. The CDR3 region has the DNA TGTGCCATCAGTGAGTCGACTACCCAGGGCAACACCGGGGAGCTGTTTTTT. This gives the protein CAISESTTQGNTGELFF.